This TCR beta chain was profiled in a study of identical twins. This clonotype was detected a few times. Its target is unknown. Healthy Caucasians, and only they, were the donors. TCRdb ran MiXCR on the 5' RACE reads and lists one entry per CDR3 protein. The top ten hold 0.35% to 0.45% of the sample, which has about 530,000 distinct CDR3 sequences, around 15% seen once. General study results and limits: The authors noted that invariant MAIT and iNKT cells could partly confound zero-insertion analyses.

This sample also belongs to another study, concerning yellow fever vaccine responses in identical twins.

The sequencing input was CD4+ T cells sorted from blood. The source of this sequence is a woman between 18 and 30 years old in good health.

CDR3 amino acids: CASSGGLAGGNNEQFF. In nucleotides, the CDR3 is TGTGCCAGCAGTGGGGGACTAGCGGGAGGGAACAATGAGCAGTTCTTC. The rearrangement uses TRBV6-1 and TRBJ2-1; 16 bases match TRBD2. Trimming removed 4 bases from V and 5 bases from J; junction bases left unmatched: 2. The germline V gene encodes CDR1 MNHNS and CDR2 SASEGT. The CDR3 is 16 residues long.